Detailed here is one TCR beta chain. Its target is unknown. The genomic DNA of each subset was split evenly across several immunoSEQ plates. TCRdb keeps only in-frame clones here, not all; method: immunoSEQ multiplex PCR. The sample lists around 990,000 clones; roughly 80% were seen once. The data belong to a study of shared clonotypes between healthy human individuals. Whole-study findings and limits: About 5% of naive CD4 clonotypes were shared across several donors. Investigators collected only blood, and repertoires in tissues likely differ.

The CDR3 loop spans 14 amino acids. CDR1 and CDR2 from the germline V gene are SNHLY and FYNNEI. The V gene lost 3 bases and the J gene lost 3 bases, with 12 bases spanning the gap. This TCR was recovered from a man between 18 and 35 years old in good health. Some clones in this sample may be carry-over from other donors' samples. The material sequenced was memory CD4+ T cells from PBMCs. Subset: CD45RA-negative fraction. The rearrangement links TRBV2 to TRBJ2-7, with D tentatively TRBD1 (6 bases). The CDR3 sequence is CASSDQGSLYEQYF. The CDR3, as DNA: TGTGCCAGCAGTGACCAGGGGTCGCTCTACGAGCAGTACTTC.